This record covers a single T cell receptor beta chain. Its antigen is still unknown. This specimen belongs to a study of metastatic and nonmetastatic thyroid tumors. Overall study context: Patients with malignant and benign thyroid disease provided blood and tumor or nodule tissue, whose repertoires were compared.

In the original processing: Using the CDR3 differences seen across clinicopathological groups, the authors built a distant-metastasis classifier for papillary thyroid cancer, which was meant to discriminate distant-metastatic patients. TCRdb re-called clones via MiXCR from the PCR reads. The V and J calls here are based on TCRdb, not the publication. The sample consists of about 16,000 clones, roughly 24% of them appearing once. From germline, CDR1 is SGHNT and CDR2 YYREEE (reference sequence). The CDR3 totals 12 residues. Trimming removed 0 bases from V and 7 bases from J, with 8 bases in between. Study results and limitations: A significant increase in TCR beta diversity was reportedly seen in malignant thyroid tumors relative to benign nodules, in blood and tumor.

Treatment of any kind had been given to no patient before thyroid surgery. The sequenced material came from adjacent normal tissue. The receptor was derived from a female donor with papillary thyroid cancer or a benign thyroid nodule (not recorded which). Some clones in this sample may be carry-over from other donors' samples. V and J are TRBV5-4 and TRBJ2-7; D unresolved. CDR3 nucleotide sequence: TGTGCCAGCAGCTTGGCCCAACGGGAGCAGTACTTC. Translated, it gives CASSLAQREQYF. Full variable domain (missing parts from reference TRBV5-4 and TRBJ2-7): ETGVTQSPTHLIKTRGQQVTLRCSSQSGHNTVSWYQQALGQGPQFIFQYYREEENGRGNFPPRFSGLQFPNYSSELNVNALELDDSALYLCASSLAQREQYFGPGTRLTVT.